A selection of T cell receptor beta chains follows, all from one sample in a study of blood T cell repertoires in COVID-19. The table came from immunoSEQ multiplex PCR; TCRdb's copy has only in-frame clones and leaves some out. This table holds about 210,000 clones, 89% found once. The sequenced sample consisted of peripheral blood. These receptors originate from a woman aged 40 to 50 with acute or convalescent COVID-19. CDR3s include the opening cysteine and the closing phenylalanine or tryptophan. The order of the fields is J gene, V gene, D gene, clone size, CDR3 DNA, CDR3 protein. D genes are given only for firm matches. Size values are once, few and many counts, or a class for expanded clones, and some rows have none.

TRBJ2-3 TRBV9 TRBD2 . TGTGCCAGCAGCGTAGGCTTGCGGGGGGGCACAGATACGCAGTATTTT CASSVGLRGGTDTQYF
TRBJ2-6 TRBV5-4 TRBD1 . TGTGCCAGCAGCGCTACAGGGGTTGAACTTTGGGGGGCCAACGTCCTGACTTTC CASSATGVELWGANVLTF
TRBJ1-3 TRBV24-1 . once TGTGCCACCAGTGATTTCTCGGGAAACACCATATATTTT CATSDFSGNTIYF
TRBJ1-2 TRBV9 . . TGTGCCAGCAGGAAATCCGGGGGGAGCTATGGCTACACCTTC CASRKSGGSYGYTF
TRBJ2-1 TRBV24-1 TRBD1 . TGTGCCACCAGCCAAGCGACCGGGACAGTCAAGGCGGAGCAGTTCTTC CATSQATGTVKAEQFF
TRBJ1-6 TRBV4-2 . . TGTGCCAGCAGCCAAGATCGTAGCAGGGGCAAGGATTCACCCCTCCACTTT CASSQDRSRGKDSPLHF
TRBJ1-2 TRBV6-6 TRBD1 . TGTGCCAGCAGCAGACAGGGGCCCCCCTATGGCTACACCTTC CASSRQGPPYGYTF
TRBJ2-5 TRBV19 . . TGTGCCAGTAGTACCATAGGACAGTACCAAGAGACCCAGTACTTC CASSTIGQYQETQYF
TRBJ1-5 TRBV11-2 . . TGTGCCAGCAGCGCCGGCAGGGGTTTAAACCAGCCCCAGCATTTT CASSAGRGLNQPQHF
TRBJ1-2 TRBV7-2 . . TGTGCCAGCAGCTTAGCACAGGGTATCACCGGTGGCTACACCTTC CASSLAQGITGGYTF
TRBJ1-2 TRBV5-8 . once TGTGCCAGCAACCCTCAGGGAACGGCCTATGGCTACACCTTC CASNPQGTAYGYTF
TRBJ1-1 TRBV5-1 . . TGCGCCAGCAGCTTGTCCGACAGCCGCACTGAAGCTTTCTTT CASSLSDSRTEAFF
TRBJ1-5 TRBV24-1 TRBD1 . TGTGCCACCAGTGACGCGGGACAGTCTCAATCAGCCCAGCATTTT CATSDAGQSQSAQHF
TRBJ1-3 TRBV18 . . TGTGCCAGCTCACCGTTTATGACAGGAGCCTCTGGAAACACCATATATTTT CASSPFMTGASGNTIYF
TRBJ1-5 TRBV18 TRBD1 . TGTGCCAGCTCAACACAGGGGCAGCCCCAGCATTTT CASSTQGQPQHF
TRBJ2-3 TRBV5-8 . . TGTGCCAGCACCCCCCGAGGGGGTCTGAGCACAGATACGCAGTATTTT CASTPRGGLSTDTQYF
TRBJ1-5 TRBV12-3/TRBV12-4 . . TGTGCCAGCAGTTTAGCGAAAGGGGCTCCCCAGCATTTT CASSLAKGAPQHF
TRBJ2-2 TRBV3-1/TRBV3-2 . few TGTGCCAGCAGCGACCGACGCCAGGGATGGACCGGGGAGCTGTTTTTT CASSDRRQGWTGELFF
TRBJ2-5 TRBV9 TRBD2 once TGTGCCAGCAGCGTATACGGGGGGGGCAAGACCCAGTACTTC CASSVYGGGKTQYF
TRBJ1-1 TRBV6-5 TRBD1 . TGTGCCAGCAGAAGAAGGACAGGGTTCACTGAAGCTTTCTTT CASRRRTGFTEAFF
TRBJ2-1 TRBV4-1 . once TGCGCCAGCAGCCAAGAAGCCTCCTACAATGAGCAGTTCTTC CASSQEASYNEQFF
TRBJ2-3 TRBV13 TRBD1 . TGTGCCAGCAGCTTAGTTCCAGGGGGCGCAGATACGCAGTATTTT CASSLVPGGADTQYF